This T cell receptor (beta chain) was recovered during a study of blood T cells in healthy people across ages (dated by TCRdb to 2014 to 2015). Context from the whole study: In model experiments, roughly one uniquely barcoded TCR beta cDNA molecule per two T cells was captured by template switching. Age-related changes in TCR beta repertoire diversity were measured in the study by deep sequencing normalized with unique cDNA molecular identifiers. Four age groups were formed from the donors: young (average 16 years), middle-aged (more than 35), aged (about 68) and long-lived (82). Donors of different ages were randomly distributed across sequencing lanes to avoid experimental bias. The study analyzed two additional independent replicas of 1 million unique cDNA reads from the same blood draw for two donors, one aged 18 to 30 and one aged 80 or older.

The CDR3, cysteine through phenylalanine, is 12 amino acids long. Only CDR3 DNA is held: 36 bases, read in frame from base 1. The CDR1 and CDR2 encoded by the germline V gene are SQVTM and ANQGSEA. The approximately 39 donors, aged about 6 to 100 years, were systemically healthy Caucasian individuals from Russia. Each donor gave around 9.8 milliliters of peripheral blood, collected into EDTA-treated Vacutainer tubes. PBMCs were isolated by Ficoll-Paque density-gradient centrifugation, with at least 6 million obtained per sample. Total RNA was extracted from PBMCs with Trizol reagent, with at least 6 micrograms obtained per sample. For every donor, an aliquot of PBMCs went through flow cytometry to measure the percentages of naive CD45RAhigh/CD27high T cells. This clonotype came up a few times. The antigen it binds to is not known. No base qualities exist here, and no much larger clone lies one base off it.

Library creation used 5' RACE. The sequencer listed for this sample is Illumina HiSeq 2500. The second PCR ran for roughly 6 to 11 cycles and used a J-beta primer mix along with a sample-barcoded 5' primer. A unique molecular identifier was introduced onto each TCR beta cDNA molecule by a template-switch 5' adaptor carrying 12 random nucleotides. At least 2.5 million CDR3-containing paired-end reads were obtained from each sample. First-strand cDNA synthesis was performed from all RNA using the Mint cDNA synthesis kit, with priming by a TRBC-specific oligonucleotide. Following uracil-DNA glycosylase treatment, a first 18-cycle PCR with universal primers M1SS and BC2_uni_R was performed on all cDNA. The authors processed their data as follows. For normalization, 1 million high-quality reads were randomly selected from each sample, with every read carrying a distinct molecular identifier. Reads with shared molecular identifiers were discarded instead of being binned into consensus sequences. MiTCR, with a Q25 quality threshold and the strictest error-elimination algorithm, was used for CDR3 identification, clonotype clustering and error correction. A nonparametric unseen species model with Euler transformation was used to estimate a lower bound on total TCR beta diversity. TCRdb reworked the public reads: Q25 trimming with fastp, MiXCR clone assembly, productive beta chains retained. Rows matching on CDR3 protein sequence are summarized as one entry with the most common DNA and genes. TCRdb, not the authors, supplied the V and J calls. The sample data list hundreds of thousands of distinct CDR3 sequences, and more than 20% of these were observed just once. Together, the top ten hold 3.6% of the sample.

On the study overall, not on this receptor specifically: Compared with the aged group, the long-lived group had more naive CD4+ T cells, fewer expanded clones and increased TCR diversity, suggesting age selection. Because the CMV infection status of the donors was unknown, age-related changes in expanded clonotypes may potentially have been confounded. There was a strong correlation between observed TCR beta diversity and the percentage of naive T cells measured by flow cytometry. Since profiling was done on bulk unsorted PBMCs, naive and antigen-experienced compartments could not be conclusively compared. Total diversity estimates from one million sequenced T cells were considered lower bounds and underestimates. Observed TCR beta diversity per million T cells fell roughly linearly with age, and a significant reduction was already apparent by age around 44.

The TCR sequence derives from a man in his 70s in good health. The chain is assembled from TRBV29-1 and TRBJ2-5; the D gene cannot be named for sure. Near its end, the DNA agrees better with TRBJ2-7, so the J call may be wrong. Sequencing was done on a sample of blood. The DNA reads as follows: TGCAGCGTTGAAGTAGGCACCTACGAGCAGTACTTC. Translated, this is CSVEVGTYEQYF.